This TCR beta chain was captured in a study of regulatory T cells in long-lasting Graves disease. Study-level background: Disease was considered persistent Graves' disease after over 5 years of antithyroid drugs (with positive TSH receptor antibodies).

The ends were cut back, 0 bases at V and 0 bases at J, with 7 bases in the middle. Germline assignment: CDR1 DFQATT and CDR2 SNEGSKA (reference sequence). This CDR3 comprises 14 residues. Of note for this clonotype: Its target is unknown.

As to time point: persistent/refractory GD, antithyroid drugs over 5 years with positive TRAb. Isolated PBMC RNA provided the starting material for the TCR library. Combining iRepertoire HTBI primers with Arm-PCR of CDR3 regions, the authors built TCR beta libraries. As originally analysed: Identification yielded 60 or so TRBV and more than 12 TRBJ segments across samples. Via MiXCR, TCRdb re-called the multiplex PCR reads, giving one row per CDR3 protein. The V and J calls shown here were made by TCRdb, not taken from the authors' results. Of about 460,000 distinct CDR3 sequences in the sample, 22% were seen once. Study-level results: The number of shared public clonotypes was higher in persistent patients (fewer than 3,000) than new patients (around 960).

This chain joins TRBV20-1 and TRBJ2-3; D not certain. The sample was peripheral blood mononuclear cells (PBMCs), taken when the disease was refractory, from a patient treated with antithyroid drugs. The TCR sequence derives from a female donor with Graves disease. Written as DNA, the CDR3 is TGCAGTGCTAGAGAGGTTGACAGCACAGATACGCAGTATTTT. This encodes CSAREVDSTDTQYF.